This TCR beta chain was captured in a study of blood T cell repertoires in COVID-19. Produced via immunoSEQ multiplex PCR; TCRdb's table is partial and in-frame only. This table has 200,000 to 300,000 clones, around 84% appearing once. J gave up 3 bases and V 3 bases, and 1 base lay outside the gene matches. In germline, CDR1 is SGHTA, CDR2 FQGNSA. This CDR3 has 13 residues. V and J are TRBV7-2 and TRBJ2-5, with 7 bases identical to TRBD2. The sequenced sample consisted of peripheral blood. The receptor was isolated from a man in his 60s with acute or convalescent COVID-19. CDR3 region: CASSFGGEETQYF. The DNA of the CDR3 is TGTGCCAGCAGCTTTGGGGGGGAAGAGACCCAGTACTTC.